The 22 T cell receptor beta chains in this list originate from one sample, sequenced in a study of T cell clusters in autoimmune cytopenias. One tube held mixed TRB-A and TRB-B primer pools for touch-down PCR. TCRdb reanalyzed the multiplex PCR reads and collapses them to one entry per CDR3 protein, without DNA. This listing includes a few thousand distinct CDR3 sequences. TRB was amplified from roughly 270 ng of peripheral blood genomic DNA per sample. The sequencing sample was made of peripheral blood. The receptors were sampled from a human donor with an autoimmune cytopenia or autoimmune hepatitis (not recorded which).

V gene TRBV10-2 combines with J gene TRBJ2-7. Germline V gene sequence: CDR1 WSHSY, CDR2 SAAADI. This CDR3 is 12 amino acids long. The CDR3 sequence: CASVAANYEQYF.

This chain links TRBV18 with TRBJ1-3. The CDR3 length is 12 residues. The germline gives CDR1 KGHSH, CDR2 LQKENI. The CDR3 loop reads CASSPYSDTIYF.

This chain links TRBV6-2 or TRBV6-3 with TRBJ2-1; TCRdb lists TRBD1, though no DNA is available to test this call. Germline values: CDR1 MNHEY, CDR2 SVGEGT. The CDR3 length is 12 residues. The chain's CDR3 is CASSDRGREQFF.

This clonotype is called medium-sized based on its frequency. The chain joins TRBV5-4 to TRBJ2-7; the D call of TRBD2 rests on TCRdb alone, since no DNA is present to check it. The CDR3 totals 15 residues. Per the germline V gene, CDR1 is SGHNT and CDR2 is YYREEE (reference sequence). CDR3 amino acids: CASRDGTSGAHEQYF. Complete variable domain (other parts from reference TRBV5-4 and TRBJ2-7): ETGVTQSPTHLIKTRGQQVTLRCSSQSGHNTVSWYQQALGQGPQFIFQYYREEENGRGNFPPRFSGLQFPNYSSELNVNALELDDSALYLCASRDGTSGAHEQYFGPGTRLTVT.

This clonotype is called medium-sized based on its frequency. The gene calls are TRBV5-5 and TRBJ1-1; as DNA is missing, the TRBD1 call by TCRdb cannot be tested. Germline V CDR1 and CDR2: SGHKS, YYEKEE (reference sequence). The CDR3 covers 13 residues. The CDR3 loop reads CASSLGQDLKAFF.

The chain joins TRBV18 to TRBJ2-1; TCRdb indicates TRBD1, and absent DNA this call remains unverified. Germline CDR1 is KGHSH and CDR2 is LQKENI. This CDR3 is 16 amino acids long. The CDR3 is CASSPGVDRGYNEQFF.

According to its frequency, this clonotype is medium-sized (0.01 to 0.1%). This rearrangement joins TRBV19 to TRBJ1-6; TCRdb calls TRBD1, which cannot be checked without DNA. Per germline, CDR1 LNHDA and CDR2 SQIVND (reference sequence). The CDR3 is 15 amino acids. This CDR3 reads CASSEGAFDNSPLHF.

CDR3 amino acids: CASSVADSSSYEQYF. This chain connects TRBV9 to TRBJ2-7; without DNA, the TCRdb call of TRBD1 cannot be checked. From germline, CDR1 is SGDLS and CDR2 YYNGEE. The CDR3 consists of 15 residues.

This clonotype is called medium-sized based on its frequency. V is TRBV6-5 and J is TRBJ2-7; TCRdb outputs TRBD2, but without DNA this stays unchecked. The CDR3 length is 14 residues. Germline-derived CDR1 and CDR2 are MNHEY and SVGAGI. The CDR3 reads CASSEAGGLGEQYF.

The CDR3 reads CSATYPRGHHEQFF. V gene TRBV20-1 combines with J gene TRBJ2-1; with no DNA, the TCRdb D assignment of TRBD1 cannot be verified. Germline CDR1 DFQATT, CDR2 SNEGSKA (reference sequence). The CDR3 extends over 14 amino acids.

The genes are TRBV9 and TRBJ2-5; TCRdb's assignment of TRBD2 cannot be checked, as there is no DNA. The CDR3 extends over 14 amino acids. Germline V lookup: CDR1 SGDLS, CDR2 YYNGEE. CDR3 protein: CASSAGLGKETQYF.

This clonotype counts as medium-sized by frequency. The chain uses TRBV5-1 and TRBJ2-7; TCRdb's D gene call, TRBD1, goes unchecked for lack of DNA. Germline loops: CDR1 SGHRS, CDR2 YFSETQ. This CDR3 is built from 14 residues. This chain's CDR3 is CASSPGSGGYEQYF.

By frequency, this clonotype is medium-sized (0.01 to 0.1%). The rearrangement joins TRBV27 to TRBJ1-1. The CDR3 is made up of 14 amino acids. Germline CDR1 reads MNHEY; CDR2 reads SMNVEV (reference sequence). The CDR3 reads CASSRPESNTEAFF.

This clonotype is labeled medium-sized (0.01 to 0.1%) based on frequency. V usage is TRBV11-2 and J usage is TRBJ2-4. This CDR3 is built from 14 residues. The germline gives CDR1 SGHAT, CDR2 FQNNGV. This CDR3 is CASSRIEAKNIQYF. The whole variable domain, filled in from reference TRBV11-2 and TRBJ2-4, reads EAGVAQSPRYKIIEKRQSVAFWCNPISGHATLYWYQQILGQGPKLLIQFQNNGVVDDSQLPKDRFSAERLKGVDSTLKIQPAKLEDSAVYLCASSRIEAKNIQYFGAGTRLSVL.

According to its frequency, this clonotype is medium-sized. This chain connects TRBV10-3 to TRBJ2-6; TCRdb's D gene call, TRBD1, goes unchecked for lack of DNA. Per the germline V gene, CDR1 is ENHRY and CDR2 is SYGVKD. CDR3 length: 17 residues. The CDR3: CAISPGQGASGANVLTF.

This clonotype is medium-sized by frequency. V gene TRBV20-1 combines with J gene TRBJ2-5; TCRdb outputs TRBD1, but without DNA this stays unchecked. The CDR3 consists of 13 residues. CDR1 is DFQATT and CDR2 is SNEGSKA in the germline V gene (reference sequence). Here the CDR3 reads CSITRDTQETQYF.

This clonotype registers medium-sized (0.01 to 0.1%) by frequency. The chain is built from TRBV12-3 or TRBV12-4 and TRBJ2-1; the D call from TCRdb, TRBD1, cannot be confirmed without DNA. The CDR3 is 13 amino acids. The CDR3 protein is CASSLETTGGLFF.

V gene TRBV20-1 combines with J gene TRBJ2-6. The CDR3 contains 14 residues. Looked up from germline, CDR1 is DFQATT and CDR2 is SNEGSKA (reference sequence). CDR3 residues: CSARGFSGANVLTF.

Measured by frequency, this clonotype is medium-sized. The chain combines TRBV7-9 with TRBJ1-2; there is no DNA to check the TCRdb D call of TRBD1. The germline V gene has CDR1 SEHNR and CDR2 FQNEAQ (reference sequence). This CDR3 comprises 14 residues. CDR3 in amino acids: CASSPGTGVYGYTF.

The chain couples TRBV20-1 to TRBJ2-1; TCRdb reports TRBD1, a call that lacks DNA to check it against. Germline CDR1 DFQATT, CDR2 SNEGSKA (reference sequence). The CDR3 is 15 amino acids. CDR3 in amino acids: CSARGTGGGYNEQFF.

This clonotype is called medium-sized based on its frequency. The chain links TRBV29-1 to TRBJ2-7; lacking DNA, the TRBD2 call made by TCRdb goes unchecked. The CDR3 sequence is 15 residues long. From germline, CDR1 is SQVTM and CDR2 ANQGSEA. The CDR3 protein is CSVEGGTSGSYEQYF.

The chain recombines TRBV7-3 with TRBJ2-1; the D call of TRBD2 rests on TCRdb alone, since no DNA is present to check it. The CDR3 sequence is 16 residues long. Germline V gene lookup returns CDR1 SGHTA and CDR2 FQGTGA. The CDR3 spells CASSLGPERGGNEQFF. Variable domain in full (rest from reference TRBV7-3 and TRBJ2-1): GAGVSQTPSNKVTEKGKYVELRCDPISGHTALYWYRQSLGQGPEFLIYFQGTGAADDSGLPNDRFFAVRPEGSVSTLKIQRTERGDSAVYLCASSLGPERGGNEQFFGPGTRLTVL.